The 8 T cell receptor beta chains given below trace back to one sample, sequenced in a study of T cells expressing NK-cell markers. No DNA is given; TCRdb re-called the 5' RACE reads and lists each CDR3 protein once. The ten top clones account for roughly 20%, within a sample of under 200,000 distinct CDR3 sequences. The specimen was blood T cells: a sorted CD56 or NKG2C T cell subset, CD4+ or CD8+ T cells, or bulk PBMC T cells (not recorded which). Receptors originate from a woman between 18 and 70 years old in good health.

The rearrangement joins TRBV2 to TRBJ1-5; TCRdb returns TRBD1, unconfirmable since there is no DNA. The CDR3 is 15 residues long. CDR1 SNHLY and CDR2 FYNNEI come from the germline V gene. The CDR3: CASKIDLGRNQPQHF.

The rearrangement joins TRBV5-1 to TRBJ2-1; TCRdb calls TRBD2, which cannot be checked without DNA. This CDR3 region has 15 residues. Germline CDR1 and CDR2: SGHRS and YFSETQ. The CDR3 spells CASSLDVSGGNEQFF.

The V gene is TRBV29-1, the J gene TRBJ2-3; TCRdb calls TRBD2, which cannot be checked without DNA. The germline V gene encodes CDR1 SQVTM and CDR2 ANQGSEA. This CDR3 is 15 amino acids long. Here the CDR3 reads CSVRLASHSTDTQYF.

The chain links TRBV20-1 to TRBJ1-6; TCRdb names TRBD1, which stays unverified in the absence of DNA. The CDR3 length is 16 residues. Germline lookup yields CDR1 DFQATT and CDR2 SNEGSKA (reference sequence). The CDR3 loop reads CSARDRTTSYNSPLHF.

The chain uses TRBV6-1 and TRBJ1-2. Germline-derived CDR1 and CDR2 are MNHNS and SASEGT. The CDR3 has 14 residues. The CDR3 sequence is CASSEVGEPYGYTF.

The chain has TRBV9 and TRBJ2-1; TCRdb names TRBD1, which stays unverified in the absence of DNA. CDR3 length: 15 residues. CDR1 and CDR2 from the germline V gene are SGDLS and YYNGEE. Here the CDR3 reads CASSVEGETYNEQFF.

This rearrangement joins TRBV7-2 to TRBJ2-3; the D gene TCRdb calls, TRBD2, cannot be checked with no DNA. The CDR3 totals 15 residues. Germline assignment: CDR1 SGHTA and CDR2 FQGNSA. The CDR3 is CASSRTSGVTDTQYF.

The genes are TRBV12-3 or TRBV12-4 and TRBJ1-1. CDR3 length: 14 residues. The CDR3 is CASTQMGRATEAFF.